This T cell receptor (beta chain) was profiled in a study of blood T cell repertoires in COVID-19. Comment on this clone: An end of the junction differs from the germline gene, which may be a read error.

Profiling relied on immunoSEQ multiplex PCR, and the TCRdb table lists in-frame clones only, not all of them. The sample has 270,000 or so clones, 80% to 95% seen once. The germline gives CDR1 MDHEN, CDR2 SYDVKM. The CDR3 is 17 residues long. The study drew participants aged about 18 to 90 years from 20 to 30 US areas. Researchers sorted participants into cohorts using their self-reported clinical history. The rearrangement links TRBV28 to TRBJ1-4; 7 nucleotides match TRBD1. The clonotype originates from a man aged 40-49 years who had been exposed to COVID-19. Sequencing was performed on PBMCs or T cells enriched from blood (not recorded which). The CDR3 loop reads CASSLSSGTGDGPGRVF. The CDR3 DNA sequence: TGTGCCAGCAGTTTATCCTCGGGAACAGGGGATGGCCCCGGAAGAGTTTTT.